This T cell receptor beta chain came from a study of blood T cells in healthy people across ages. Study-level results: Possibly, changes in expanded clonotypes were confounded because donor CMV status was unknown.

About this clonotype itself: Its antigen is not known.

This CDR3 has 13 amino acids. V shed 6 bases and J 5 bases; nucleotides not matched to a gene: 9. Germline V gene data show CDR1 as DFQATT and CDR2 as SNEGSKA (reference sequence). Primers used in a second PCR of about 6 to 11 cycles were a sample-barcoded 5' primer and a J-beta primer mix. TCRdb redid the calling of the 5' RACE reads with MiXCR, one entry per CDR3 protein. The top ten hold 11% of the sample, which has about 1.6 million distinct CDR3 sequences, around 35% seen once. The total RNA that was extracted per sample amounted to at least 5.5 micrograms. The V call is TRBV20-1, the J call TRBJ2-7; 8 nucleotides line up with TRBD2. This TCR derives from a woman aged 25 to 39 in good health. Sequences were obtained from blood. CDR3 nucleotides: TGCAGTGCCCTGAGCGGGAGAATCGACGAGCAGTACTTC. Its protein is CSALSGRIDEQYF.